The present T cell receptor beta chain was sequenced within a study of PD-1 blockade in mismatch repair-deficient tumors. At the level of the study: All were previously treated, progressing patients with about twelve mismatch repair-deficient cancer types.

Study results and limitations: Tumor-resident clones, often undetectable pretreatment in blood, expanded then contracted after pembrolizumab.

This CDR3 region has 16 residues. V was trimmed by 1 base and J by 0 bases, leaving 10 bases between them. From germline, CDR1 is SGHRS and CDR2 YFSETQ. Libraries were prepared by immunoSEQ multiplex PCR; TCRdb keeps only in-frame clonotypes and omits some of them. The sample lists about 51,000 clones, roughly 80% occurring once. A few pembrolizumab responders had their TCRs sequenced. Turning to this clone: Its antigen is unknown.

This receptor was taken from an adult with mismatch repair-deficient cancer. The chain recombines TRBV5-1 with TRBJ1-4; D uncertain. The input for sequencing was peripheral blood, taken 4 weeks after starting pembrolizumab. The DNA for the CDR3 is TGCGCCAGCAGCTTGATGGTGTCACCAACTAATGAAAAACTGTTTTTT. Translating it yields CASSLMVSPTNEKLFF.